These T cell receptor beta chains were read from a single sample in a study of shared clonotypes between healthy human individuals. Using immunoSEQ multiplex PCR, the repertoire was profiled, and TCRdb retains in-frame clones only, with some absent. In the table there are roughly 2.5 million clones, about 92% of which are singletons. Sequencing was done on a sample of naive CD4+ T cells sorted from blood. The receptors were gathered from a man aged 18 to 35 in good health. CDR3s include the opening cysteine and the closing phenylalanine or tryptophan. Each record gives: V gene, D gene, J gene, clone size, CDR3 protein, CDR3 DNA. The D gene is left open where the match is weak. Clone size is shown for a subset of rows, as once, few, many or a class of expanded clone.

TRBV19	TRBD1	TRBJ2-1	.	CASSIEGGRGHEQFF	TGTGCCAGTAGTATAGAAGGGGGCCGGGGCCATGAGCAGTTCTTC
TRBV19	.	TRBJ2-1	.	CASSRTQDNEQFF	TGTGCCAGTAGCAGGACACAGGACAATGAGCAGTTCTTC
TRBV5-4	.	TRBJ2-7	.	CASSLGGHGAYEQYF	TGTGCCAGCAGCTTGGGAGGACACGGGGCCTACGAGCAGTACTTC
TRBV6-5	TRBD2	TRBJ2-7	.	CASQGGRGGEQYF	TGTGCCAGCCAGGGAGGGAGAGGAGGCGAGCAGTACTTC
TRBV7-2	.	TRBJ1-1	.	CASSLVPMMNTEAFF	TGTGCCAGCAGCTTAGTCCCGATGATGAACACTGAAGCTTTCTTT
TRBV27	.	TRBJ2-5	.	CASSLSRGQETQYF	TGTGCCAGCAGTTTAAGCAGGGGCCAAGAGACCCAGTACTTC
TRBV10-3	TRBD1	TRBJ2-2	.	CAIRSQGAWDTGELFF	TGTGCCATCAGGTCACAGGGGGCGTGGGACACCGGGGAGCTGTTTTTT
TRBV7-2	.	TRBJ2-3	.	CASSATRGTTDTQYF	TGTGCCAGCAGCGCCACTAGAGGGACGACAGATACGCAGTATTTT
TRBV11-2	.	TRBJ1-2	.	CASSLAPGEVYGYTF	TGTGCCAGCAGCTTAGCCCCAGGGGAAGTCTATGGCTACACCTTC
TRBV2	.	TRBJ2-5	.	CASSEGPGVQEIQYF	TGTGCCAGCAGTGAGGGACCTGGGGTCCAAGAGATCCAGTACTTC
TRBV27	.	TRBJ2-7	.	CASSTLRESYEQYF	TGTGCCAGCAGTACCCTTCGCGAAAGCTACGAGCAGTACTTC
TRBV7-8	.	TRBJ1-1	.	CASHRGYGNTEAFF	TGTGCCAGCCACCGGGGATATGGGAACACTGAAGCTTTCTTT
TRBV9	.	TRBJ1-3	.	CASSVGGEGNTIYF	TGTGCCAGCAGCGTAGGAGGGGAAGGAAACACCATATATTTT
TRBV4-1	.	TRBJ2-3	.	CASSQGAVDTDTQYF	TGCGCCAGCAGCCAAGGAGCGGTGGACACAGATACGCAGTATTTT
TRBV7-3	TRBD1	TRBJ1-2	few	CASSLEGAYGYTF	TGTGCCAGCAGCTTAGAGGGGGCCTATGGCTACACCTTC
TRBV2	.	TRBJ1-6	.	CASIPQQNSPLHF	TGTGCCAGCATTCCCCAGCAAAATTCACCCCTCCACTTT
TRBV25-1	TRBD1	TRBJ1-1	.	CASRGQGSSTEAFF	TGTGCCAGCAGAGGACAGGGATCAAGCACTGAAGCTTTCTTT
TRBV2	.	TRBJ1-2	.	CASSEGNYGYTF	TGTGCCAGCAGTGAGGGCAACTATGGCTACACCTTC
TRBV6-1	.	TRBJ2-7	.	CASSAEGAFYEQYF	TGTGCCAGCAGTGCGGAGGGGGCCTTCTACGAGCAGTACTTC
TRBV2	.	TRBJ2-2	.	CASSVTQGTGELFF	TGTGCCAGCAGTGTTACCCAAGGGACCGGGGAGCTGTTTTTT
TRBV28	.	TRBJ1-1	.	CASRPSQGRGTEAFF	TGTGCCAGCAGACCTTCCCAGGGGAGGGGCACTGAAGCTTTCTTT
TRBV5-1	.	TRBJ1-2	.	CASSTQTGMDGYTF	TGCGCCAGCAGCACCCAGACAGGAATGGATGGCTACACCTTC
TRBV20-1	TRBD1	TRBJ1-1	.	CSVRGLTEAFF	TGCAGTGTCAGGGGGCTCACTGAAGCTTTCTTT
TRBV23-1	TRBD1	TRBJ2-4	.	CASSRKPGQGAKNIQYF	TGCGCCAGCAGTCGAAAACCGGGACAGGGGGCTAAAAACATTCAGTACTTC
TRBV7-3	.	TRBJ2-1	.	CASSLSRDPYNEQFF	TGTGCCAGCAGCTTATCCAGGGACCCCTACAATGAGCAGTTCTTC
TRBV10-3	.	TRBJ1-5	once	CAISQGTGQPQHF	TGTGCCATCAGTCAGGGTACTGGTCAGCCCCAGCATTTT
TRBV2	TRBD1	TRBJ1-1	.	CASRGQGFTEAFF	TGTGCCAGCAGGGGACAGGGGTTCACTGAAGCTTTCTTT
TRBV7-9	.	TRBJ1-6	.	CASSFLRNGSPLHF	TGTGCCAGCAGCTTTCTACGAAATGGTTCACCCCTCCACTTT
TRBV6-6	.	TRBJ1-1	.	CASSRERGGAEAFF	TGTGCCAGCAGCCGGGAAAGGGGAGGTGCTGAAGCTTTCTTT
TRBV7-2	.	TRBJ2-6	.	CASTLRPNSGANVLTF	TGTGCCAGCACTCTAAGACCGAACTCTGGGGCCAACGTCCTGACTTTC
TRBV6-6	.	TRBJ1-1	.	CASSYSGTNTEAFF	TGTGCCAGCAGTTACTCAGGGACGAACACTGAAGCTTTCTTT
TRBV10-1	.	TRBJ1-5	.	CASSGNSNQPQHF	TGCGCCAGCAGTGGGAACTCAAATCAGCCCCAGCATTTT
TRBV5-1	.	TRBJ2-3	.	CASSSGPHTDTQYF	TGCGCCAGCAGCTCAGGGCCCCACACAGATACGCAGTATTTT
TRBV2	.	TRBJ1-5	.	CASSEIQGGGQPQHF	TGTGCCAGCAGTGAAATACAGGGAGGGGGTCAGCCCCAGCATTTT
TRBV28	.	TRBJ1-1	few	CASRVRGSTEAFF	TGTGCCAGCAGGGTCAGGGGTTCCACTGAAGCTTTCTTT
TRBV2	.	TRBJ2-6	.	CASRGKGRDSGANVLTF	TGTGCCAGCAGGGGAAAGGGACGGGACTCTGGGGCCAACGTCCTGACTTTC
TRBV2	TRBD1	TRBJ1-1	once	CASSVDRGRNKSKAFF	TGTGCCAGCAGTGTTGACAGGGGGCGCAACAAAAGTAAGGCTTTCTTT
TRBV7-6	TRBD2	TRBJ2-3	.	CASSPRGSGSTDTQYF	TGTGCCAGCAGCCCCCGTGGTAGCGGGAGCACAGATACGCAGTATTTT
TRBV30	.	TRBJ2-5	.	CAWSGGLQETQYF	TGTGCCTGGTCCGGGGGGCTCCAAGAGACCCAGTACTTC
TRBV11-2	.	TRBJ2-7	.	CASSSLSYEQYF	TGTGCCAGCAGCTCCCTTTCCTACGAGCAGTACTTC
TRBV10-3	TRBD2	TRBJ2-7	.	CAISTGTSASSYEQYF	TGTGCCATCAGTACCGGGACTAGCGCCAGCTCCTACGAGCAGTACTTC
TRBV5-1	.	TRBJ2-1	.	CASSLAGRNEQFF	TGCGCCAGCAGCTTGGCCGGGAGAAATGAGCAGTTCTTC
TRBV6-5	.	TRBJ1-2	.	CASSYSSAFNYGYTF	TGTGCCAGCAGTTACTCCAGTGCTTTTAACTATGGCTACACCTTC
TRBV4-3	TRBD1	TRBJ1-2	.	CASSQESRQGDGYTF	TGCGCCAGCAGCCAAGAATCACGCCAGGGGGATGGCTACACCTTC
TRBV7-2	.	TRBJ2-2	.	CASSQQGTGELFF	TGTGCCAGCAGCCAACAGGGTACCGGGGAGCTGTTTTTT
TRBV19	.	TRBJ1-5	.	CATKHRAGRLYSNQPQHF	TGTGCCACGAAACACAGGGCGGGGAGGCTCTATAGCAATCAGCCCCAGCATTTT